This T cell receptor (beta chain) is drawn from a study of T cell changes during pregnancy in multiple sclerosis. Profiled with immunoSEQ multiplex PCR; TCRdb holds only in-frame clones, not every one. Of about 61,000 clones listed, 85% to 90% are singletons. This CDR3 is 17 amino acids long. V dropped 0 bases and J dropped 0 bases, with 15 bases sitting between them. Germline V gene data show CDR1 as LGHNA and CDR2 as YNFKEQ. The TCR originated in a female donor in good health, enrolled as a control in a pregnancy study. Sequenced here: peripheral blood, sampled in the first trimester of pregnancy. The chain employs TRBV4-2 and TRBJ2-7; D possibly corresponds to TRBD2 (6 bases). The CDR3 DNA sequence: TGTGCCAGCAGCCAAGATCCTGGAGGGGACCGCTCCTACGAGCAGTACTTC. Encoded protein: CASSQDPGGDRSYEQYF.